The rows below give T cell receptor beta chains drawn from one sample of a study of cytomegalovirus exposure and HLA in healthy donors. The data were produced by immunoSEQ multiplex PCR, yet TCRdb's version contains in-frame clones alone and is incomplete. Of 150,000 to 250,000 clones listed, 79% are singletons. Sequencing was carried out using PBMCs. All receptors derive from a woman between 25 and 40 years old in good health and CMV-seropositive. Both conserved end residues are trimmed from each CDR3.

V: TRBV5-5
CDR3: ASSSGPGQDNSPLH

V: TRBV7-9
CDR3: ASRGGVDRSYSPLH

V: TRBV4-3
CDR3: ASSQDQGQGWETEAF

V: TRBV30
CDR3: AWSQGLADYEQY

V: TRBV6-5
CDR3: ASSYDGSRYNEQF

V: TRBV29-1
CDR3: SVSPKRVRRQETQY

V: TRBV11-2
CDR3: ASRLDSDTQY

V: TRBV4-3
CDR3: ASSQRRGETQY

V: TRBV7-9
CDR3: ASSFPLGQGRNTEAF

V: TRBV20-1
CDR3: SARDLDEQF

V: TRBV4-1
CDR3: ASSRTGGRTEAF

V: TRBV6-5
CDR3: ASSYSGTGDYNEQF

V: TRBV7-6
CDR3: ASSARVGGAEAF

V: TRBV7-8
CDR3: ASSYPSGRGLEQY

V: TRBV6-5
CDR3: ASSLQVTNQPQH

V: TRBV18
CDR3: ASSQLVAPGTEAF

V: TRBV9
CDR3: ASSPGQPNTEAF

V: TRBV5-1
CDR3: ASSSTGGNNNEQF

V: TRBV4-1
CDR3: ASSQPNSGYEQY

V: TRBV27
CDR3: ASSSGLAGVYEQY

V: TRBV29-1
CDR3: SVEKGQGEETQY

V: TRBV15
CDR3: ATSRTATGTPDTQY

V: TRBV11-2
CDR3: ASSPRGGEWSDTQY

V: TRBV6-6
CDR3: ASSLTDRGGWETQY

V: TRBV29-1
CDR3: SVPGGVGTQY

V: TRBV2
CDR3: ASIPSGIADTQY

V: TRBV29-1
CDR3: SALRGTYEQY